Listed here are 18 T cell receptor beta chains from one sample, sequenced in a study of blood T cell repertoires in COVID-19. Produced via immunoSEQ multiplex PCR; TCRdb's table is partial and in-frame only. The repertoire holds about 100,000 clones, with 65% to 90% as singletons. Sequencing was performed on peripheral blood. The source is a man aged 55 to 70 with acute or convalescent COVID-19.

This clone was picked up one time. This sequence joins TRBV7-2 and TRBJ2-1; 8 bases map to TRBD1. Trimming took 2 bases from V and 5 from J; bases not matched to a gene: 5. The CDR3 is 15 residues long. CDR1 and CDR2 from the germline V gene are SGHTA and FQGNSA. This CDR3 reads CASSLTGTGNNEQFF. In nucleotides, the CDR3 is TGTGCCAGCAGCTTAACCGGGACAGGTAACAATGAGCAGTTCTTC.

This rearrangement joins TRBV28 to TRBJ1-4; 7 bases map to TRBD1. V lost 7 bases to trimming and J lost 0 bases; unmatched junction nucleotides: 8. CDR1 is MDHEN, CDR2 SYDVKM, per germline. This CDR3 comprises 16 residues. CDR3 sequence: CASKVGQTATNEKLFF. CDR3 bases: TGTGCCAGCAAAGTGGGACAGACCGCAACTAATGAAAAACTGTTTTTT.

The chain uses TRBV7-9 and TRBJ1-1, with D hard to call. The germline V gene has CDR1 SEHNR and CDR2 FQNEAQ (reference sequence). This CDR3 spans 13 amino acids. V shed 2 bases and J shed 2 bases, with 6 bases lying between them. The CDR3 protein is CASSLQLNTEAFF. The DNA for the CDR3 is TGTGCCAGCAGCTTACAACTAAACACTGAAGCTTTCTTT.

The chain employs TRBV3-1 (or the pseudogene TRBV3-2) and TRBJ2-2; possible D gene TRBD1, 5 bases. The CDR3 runs to 16 residues. The V and J ends lost 1 base and 6 bases respectively, with 15 bases between them. Looked up from germline, CDR1 is LGHDT and CDR2 is YNNKEL (reference sequence). In nucleotides, the CDR3 is TGTGCCAGCAGCCAAGTTGCAGGGTTTCAGGCCGGGGAGCTGTTTTTT. Amino acid sequence: CASSQVAGFQAGELFF.

This clone was seen just once. The chain uses TRBV18 and TRBJ1-1; perhaps TRBD1 as D (6 bases). This CDR3 contains 14 residues. Germline V lookup: CDR1 KGHSH, CDR2 LQKENI. V was cut by 0 bases and J by 5 bases, with 10 bases left in between. This CDR3 reads CASSPPPGETEAFF. The DNA of the CDR3 is TGTGCCAGCTCACCACCGCCAGGGGAAACTGAAGCTTTCTTT.

This rearrangement joins TRBV11-3 to TRBJ2-1, with TRBD2 matching 7 bases. Germline lookup yields CDR1 SGHNT and CDR2 YENEEA. The CDR3 has 15 residues. V dropped 5 bases and J dropped 7; count of bases not matched to a gene: 11. The DNA for the CDR3 is TGTGCCAGCAGCCCGGCGGGACTCGGGGGGAATGAGCAGTTCTTC. It yields the protein CASSPAGLGGNEQFF.

The chain carries TRBV19 and TRBJ1-6, with TRBD1 matching 7 bases. The CDR3 is 16 residues long. The V segment lost 3 bases and the J segment 7 bases; nucleotides outside the gene matches: 9. Looked up from germline, CDR1 is LNHDA and CDR2 is SQIVND (reference sequence). For the CDR3, the DNA is TGTGCCAGTAGTATCGACAGGGACTCTCCAAATTCACCCCTCCACTTT. Translation gives CASSIDRDSPNSPLHF.

The J gene is TRBJ2-7, the V gene TRBV3-1 (or the pseudogene TRBV3-2); 7 bases agree with TRBD2. Germline trimming cut 3 bases from V and 7 bases from J; bases unmatched to any gene: 9. The CDR3 covers 14 residues. The germline CDR1 and CDR2 sequences are LGHDT and YNNKEL (reference sequence). The DNA of the CDR3 is TGTGCCAGCAGCCATTGGGCTAGCGGCGGGGAGCAGTACTTC. Translating it yields CASSHWASGGEQYF.

The rearrangement links TRBV2 to TRBJ1-6, with 7 bases fitting TRBD1. The V and J ends lost 5 bases and 7 bases, in that order; junction bases with no gene match: 8. This CDR3 spans 15 amino acids. The germline CDR1 and CDR2 sequences are SNHLY and FYNNEI. CDR3 loop: CASSRQGQENSPLHF. The CDR3 nucleotides are TGTGCCAGCAGTCGACAGGGTCAAGAGAATTCACCCCTCCACTTT. Looking up the rest from reference TRBV2 and TRBJ1-6 gives the full variable domain: EPEVTQTPSHQVTQMGQEVILRCVPISNHLYFYWYRQILGQKVEFLVSFYNNEISEKSEIFDDQFSVERPDGSNFTLKIRSTKLEDSAMYFCASSRQGQENSPLHFGNGTRLTVT.

The chain recombines TRBV27 with TRBJ1-6; D possibly corresponds to TRBD1 (6 bases). V was cut by 6 bases and J by 7 bases, with 16 bases left in between. This CDR3 contains 15 residues. The germline V gene encodes CDR1 MNHEY and CDR2 SMNVEV (reference sequence). The CDR3: CASRIRRQENSPLHF. CDR3 nucleotide sequence: TGTGCCAGCAGGATCAGAAGACAGGAGAATTCACCCCTCCACTTT.

The chain recombines TRBV5-4 with TRBJ2-3, with 15 bases fitting TRBD2. V was clipped by 2 bases and J by 3 bases; unmatched bases: 4. Germline V gene lookup returns CDR1 SGHNT and CDR2 YYREEE (reference sequence). The CDR3 is 17 residues long. The CDR3 DNA sequence: TGTGCCAGCAGCTTCGCCGGACTAGCGGGGGGGACAGATACGCAGTATTTT. Translated: CASSFAGLAGGTDTQYF.

V is TRBV28 and J is TRBJ2-7; 8 bases align to TRBD1. CDR1 and CDR2 (germline): MDHEN, SYDVKM. After removal of 5 bases from V and 2 bases from J, the junction contained 8 bases not matched to a gene. The CDR3 has 15 amino acids. The CDR3 DNA follows: TGTGCCAGCAGTACCCTACAGGGGGACACCTACGAGCAGTACTTC. Amino acid sequence: CASSTLQGDTYEQYF.

The rearrangement uses TRBV9 and TRBJ2-7; 8 nucleotides line up with TRBD1. The CDR3 loop spans 15 amino acids. Germline CDR1 reads SGDLS; CDR2 reads YYNGEE. The junction had 10 bases not matched to a gene; V was cut back by 4 bases and J by 4 bases. CDR3 residues: CASSRDRGESYEQYF. The DNA for the CDR3 is TGTGCCAGCAGCCGCGACAGGGGAGAGTCTTACGAGCAGTACTTC.

The J gene is TRBJ2-4, the V gene TRBV18; TRBD2 agrees at 8 bases. Germline lookup yields CDR1 KGHSH and CDR2 LQKENI. This CDR3 has 16 amino acids. V lost 5 bases to trimming and J lost 0 bases; unmatched junction nucleotides: 6. The CDR3 sequence: CASSGREGVAKNIQYF. DNA for the CDR3: TGTGCCAGCTCAGGCCGGGAGGGCGTAGCCAAAAACATTCAGTACTTC.

This chain connects TRBV2 to TRBJ1-5; D is unresolved. Per the germline V gene, CDR1 is SNHLY and CDR2 is FYNNEI. This CDR3 has 14 residues. V gave up 2 bases and J gave up 0 bases, with 5 bases separating them. The CDR3 region has the DNA TGTGCCAGCAGTGAAATCCATAGCAATCAGCCCCAGCATTTT. Amino acids: CASSEIHSNQPQHF.

The chain recombines TRBV9 with TRBJ2-5, with TRBD2 identical over 7 bases. This CDR3 is 17 amino acids long. J gave up 4 bases and V 0 bases, and 12 bases lay outside the gene matches. Germline CDR1 and CDR2: SGDLS and YYNGEE. The CDR3 sequence is CASSVAPGGRAAETQYF. CDR3 coding DNA: TGTGCCAGCAGCGTAGCTCCGGGGGGTCGTGCGGCAGAGACCCAGTACTTC.

This chain connects TRBV12-3 or TRBV12-4 to TRBJ1-2; D unclear. The CDR3 has 13 amino acids. The ends were cut back, 6 bases at V and 4 bases at J, with 12 bases in the middle. CDR3 loop: CASSFRRGYGYTF. The CDR3 nucleotides are TGTGCCAGCAGCTTCAGACGGGGCTATGGCTACACCTTC.

Comments on this clone: Other DNA sequences in the sample encode the same CDR3. The rearrangement links TRBV3-1 (or the pseudogene TRBV3-2) to TRBJ2-7; D is unclear. The V gene's germline CDR1 is LGHDT and CDR2 YNNKEL (reference sequence). The CDR3 covers 13 residues. Between the trimmed V and J ends, which lost 2 bases and 1 base, there was a span of 6 bases. The CDR3 spells CASSQTVSYEQYF. The CDR3 DNA is TGTGCCAGCAGCCAAACAGTTTCCTACGAGCAGTACTTC.